This T cell receptor beta chain was sequenced in a study of blood T cell repertoires in COVID-19. This CDR3 comprises 17 residues. Trimming pared 4 bases from V and 3 bases from J, leaving 22 bases between. Germline V gene lookup returns CDR1 SGHVS and CDR2 FQNEAQ. The table came from immunoSEQ multiplex PCR; TCRdb's copy has only in-frame clones and leaves some out. This table has 70,000 to 90,000 clones, 88% appearing once. The source is a human donor in a cohort sampled during active COVID-19. The sequenced sample consisted of peripheral blood. V is TRBV7-8 and J is TRBJ2-7; possibly TRBD1 for D (6 bases). The DNA for the CDR3 is TGTGCCAGCAGCTCTATAAGGACAGAGAGAATCCTCTACGAGCAGTACTTC. It encodes CASSSIRTERILYEQYF.